The clone carrying this T cell receptor (beta chain) occurred many times. Its target is not known. Germline V gene lookup returns CDR1 SGHRS and CDR2 YFSETQ. Trimming cost V 0 bases and J 2 bases; bases outside gene matches: 7. CDR3 size: 16 residues. The data belong to a study of T-cell reconstitution after alpha-beta-depleted transplantation in children. Overall study findings and caveats: One year after transplant, T-cell counts and diversity came mostly from newly produced T cells. For some patients, TCRbeta diversity was high at day 60 because of recipient T cells and thymic progenitors that survived. Several hundred expanded graft clones reportedly were the source of alpha-beta T cells about two months after transplant.

A library of TCRbeta sequences, prepared with unique molecular identifiers, was generated. Via MiXCR, TCRdb re-called the PCR reads, giving one row per CDR3 protein. This table has 6,500 to 10,000 distinct CDR3 sequences, roughly 18% appearing once. The sequences come from PBMCs, mostly from graft donor cells, collected 60 days after TCRalphabeta/CD19-depleted stem cell transplant. The V and J genes are TRBV5-1 and TRBJ2-5, with 7 nucleotides matching TRBD1. This receptor was obtained from a girl under three years old who had a stem cell transplant for combined immunodeficiency, so the T cells may come from the graft donor. CDR3 nucleotides: TGCGCCAGCAGCTTGGTGGGGACAGACATACAAGAGACCCAGTACTTC. Residues: CASSLVGTDIQETQYF.